The next 24 T cell receptor beta chains were all read from a single sample in a study of cytomegalovirus exposure and HLA in healthy donors. Method: immunoSEQ multiplex PCR; TCRdb's copy keeps in-frame clones and lacks some. Of about 110,000 clones listed, around nine tenths are singletons. Sequenced sample: PBMCs. The receptors shown here come from a woman between 18 and 29 years old in good health and CMV-seronegative.

CDR3 loop: CAWSVRQGGTGELFF. CDR3 sequence (DNA): TGTGCCTGGAGTGTACGACAGGGGGGGACCGGGGAGCTGTTTTTT. The rearrangement links TRBV30 to TRBJ2-2, with TRBD1 identical over 9 bases. The V gene's germline CDR1 is GTSNPN and CDR2 SVGIG (reference sequence). This CDR3 has 15 amino acids. Germline trimming cut 0 bases from V and 5 bases from J; bases unmatched to any gene: 4.

This clone was seen a handful of times. V is TRBV4-3 and J is TRBJ1-5, with 9 nucleotides matching TRBD1. The germline gives CDR1 LGHNA, CDR2 YSLEER. The trim removed 4 bases at V and 4 bases at J, leaving 2 bases unmatched. This CDR3 is 14 amino acids long. CDR3 sequence (DNA): TGCGCCAGCAGCCCGGACAGGGGAAATCAGCCCCAGCATTTT. Amino acid sequence: CASSPDRGNQPQHF.

The chain links TRBV27 to TRBJ1-5; no clear D. In germline, CDR1 is MNHEY, CDR2 SMNVEV (reference sequence). This CDR3 has 15 amino acids. Trimming took 1 base from V and 3 from J, leaving 10 bases between them. DNA of the CDR3: TGTGCCAGCAGTTTATGGGCCCCACCCAATCAGCCCCAGCATTTT. It yields the protein CASSLWAPPNQPQHF.

The gene calls are TRBV11-2 and TRBJ2-5; D gene unclear. From germline, CDR1 is SGHAT and CDR2 FQNNGV. The CDR3 loop spans 12 amino acids. Trimming left V 3 bases short and J 4 bases short, with 6 bases between. CDR3 residues: CASSFSGETQYF. DNA of the CDR3: TGTGCCAGCAGCTTCAGTGGAGAGACCCAGTACTTC.

The gene calls are TRBV5-6 and TRBJ1-6; TRBD1 is a possible D gene (5 bases). Germline V gives CDR1 SGHDT, CDR2 YYEEEE. Trimming left V 4 bases short and J 8 bases short, with 25 bases between. CDR3 size: 18 residues. Here the CDR3 reads CASSPKPPGLRTDSPLHF. The CDR3 bases are TGTGCCAGCAGCCCCAAGCCGCCGGGACTCCGGACGGATTCACCCCTCCACTTT.

The chain uses TRBV20-1 and TRBJ2-7; D unclear. CDR1 and CDR2 (germline): DFQATT, SNEGSKA (reference sequence). This CDR3 comprises 11 residues. V lost 6 bases and J 8 bases, leaving 14 bases between the germline ends. CDR3 sequence reads: CSAEVVDKQYF. For the CDR3, the DNA is TGCAGTGCCGAAGTAGTCGATAAGCAGTACTTC.

The CDR3 reads CASSIALLAGGAPGELFF. The DNA of the CDR3 is TGTGCCAGTAGTATAGCTCTTCTAGCGGGGGGGGCCCCCGGGGAGCTGTTTTTT. This rearrangement joins TRBV19 to TRBJ2-2; 12 bases line up with TRBD2. Germline V gene sequence: CDR1 LNHDA, CDR2 SQIVND (reference sequence). The J segment lost 6 bases and the V segment lost 1 base, leaving 9 bases of the junction unmatched. The CDR3 has 18 amino acids.

The chain couples TRBV7-2 to TRBJ1-1; possible D gene TRBD1, 6 bases. V lost 3 bases and J 5 bases, leaving 13 bases between the germline ends. The germline V gene encodes CDR1 SGHTA and CDR2 FQGNSA. This CDR3 is built from 14 residues. CDR3: CASSFTGRGTEAFF. The DNA of the CDR3 is TGTGCCAGCAGCTTCACAGGGCGGGGGACTGAAGCTTTCTTT.

The chain has TRBV27 and TRBJ2-5; a weak D match, TRBD2 (6 bases). Germline loops: CDR1 MNHEY, CDR2 SMNVEV (reference sequence). The CDR3 spans 15 residues. V dropped 2 bases and J dropped 5 bases, with 15 bases sitting between them. The CDR3 nucleotides are TGTGCCAGCAGTTTAGTTGGGGACTTTGCGGAGACCCAGTACTTC. This sequence encodes CASSLVGDFAETQYF.

The chain carries TRBV4-2 and TRBJ2-3; D perhaps matches TRBD2 (6 bases). Per germline, CDR1 LGHNA and CDR2 YNFKEQ. The ends were cut back, 1 base at V and 2 bases at J, with 19 bases in the middle. CDR3 length: 18 residues. The chain's CDR3 is CASSQAPGVRTFTDTQYF. As DNA, the CDR3 is TGTGCCAGCAGCCAAGCGCCGGGGGTCCGGACTTTCACAGATACGCAGTATTTT.

The genes are TRBV4-2 and TRBJ1-5; D is uncertain. Trimming stripped 0 bases from V and 2 bases from J, with 11 bases between. Per the germline V gene, CDR1 is LGHNA and CDR2 is YNFKEQ. The CDR3 has 16 amino acids. The CDR3 is CASSQDRSQGNQPQHF. The CDR3 region has the DNA TGTGCCAGCAGCCAAGATAGGTCGCAGGGCAATCAGCCCCAGCATTTT.

The V and J genes are TRBV4-2 and TRBJ1-2; 7 nucleotides agree with TRBD1. The CDR3 length is 14 residues. Germline V gives CDR1 LGHNA, CDR2 YNFKEQ. Trimming took 3 bases from V and 2 from J; bases not matched to a gene: 3. The CDR3 region is CASSQARGNYGYTF. For the CDR3, the DNA is TGTGCCAGCAGCCAGGCCAGGGGGAACTATGGCTACACCTTC.

The J gene is TRBJ2-5, the V gene TRBV5-1; D is undetermined. Trimming took 4 bases from V and 1 from J, leaving 11 bases between them. Germline V gives CDR1 SGHRS, CDR2 YFSETQ. CDR3 size: 14 residues. Written as DNA, the CDR3 is TGCGCCAGCAGCCCCCGGCAGGCCCAAGAGACCCAGTACTTC. The encoded protein is CASSPRQAQETQYF.

The chain combines TRBV28 with TRBJ1-3; 7 bases are a match to TRBD1. The CDR3 covers 17 residues. The V gene end was trimmed by 8 bases and the J gene end by 0 bases; junction bases not matched to a gene: 13. From germline, CDR1 is MDHEN and CDR2 SYDVKM. In DNA form, the CDR3 reads TGTGCCAGCTTATACTCGACAGGGAAAGGCTCTGGAAACACCATATATTTT. Protein product: CASLYSTGKGSGNTIYF.

The genes are TRBV9 and TRBJ1-1; maybe TRBD1 (5 bases). Per the germline V gene, CDR1 is SGDLS and CDR2 is YYNGEE. Trimming removed 3 bases from V and 1 base from J, with 13 bases in between. This CDR3 comprises 15 residues. The CDR3 sequence: CASSARVDKNTEAFF. CDR3 sequence (DNA): TGTGCCAGCAGCGCCAGGGTCGATAAGAACACTGAAGCTTTCTTT.

The chain joins TRBV7-9 to TRBJ2-5; D perhaps matches TRBD2 (5 bases). Germline-derived CDR1 and CDR2 are SEHNR and FQNEAQ (reference sequence). The CDR3 contains 14 residues. V lost 4 bases and J lost 5, with 14 bases in between. This CDR3 reads CASSSDFPGETQYF. The CDR3 region has the DNA TGTGCCAGCAGCTCGGACTTCCCCGGGGAGACCCAGTACTTC. Based on the CDR3 plus reference TRBV7-9 and TRBJ2-5, the full variable domain is DTGVSQNPRHKITKRGQNVTFRCDPISEHNRLYWYRQTLGQGPEFLTYFQNEAQLEKSRLLSDRFSAERPKGSFSTLEIQRTEQGDSAMYLCASSSDFPGETQYFGPGTRLLVL.

The gene calls are TRBV28 and TRBJ1-2; perhaps TRBD1 as D (5 bases). Trimming removed 5 bases from V and 8 bases from J, with 9 bases in between. The CDR3 totals 11 residues. CDR1 and CDR2 from the germline V gene are MDHEN and SYDVKM. The CDR3 protein is CASSGQGGYTF. CDR3 DNA sequence: TGTGCCAGCAGTGGACAAGGGGGCTACACCTTC.

The chain recombines TRBV5-1 with TRBJ2-3, with a possible D match to TRBD2 (5 bases). Trimming cost V 0 bases and J 1 base, with 9 bases left between them. Germline V gene lookup returns CDR1 SGHRS and CDR2 YFSETQ. This CDR3 contains 15 residues. The CDR3 sequence is CASSLVVSGTDTQYF. The CDR3 DNA is TGCGCCAGCAGCTTGGTGGTTAGCGGCACAGATACGCAGTATTTT.

The gene calls are TRBV7-9 and TRBJ2-1; the D gene is possibly TRBD2 (6 bases). V was shortened by 3 bases and J by 9 bases, with 12 bases between the two germline ends. The CDR3 is 13 amino acids. Per germline, CDR1 SEHNR and CDR2 FQNEAQ (reference sequence). CDR3 nucleotide sequence: TGTGCCAGCAGCTTGCAAACCGGGGGTGAGCAGTTCTTC. Protein: CASSLQTGGEQFF. The full variable domain, with the rest looked up from reference TRBV7-9 and TRBJ2-1, is DTGVSQNPRHKITKRGQNVTFRCDPISEHNRLYWYRQTLGQGPEFLTYFQNEAQLEKSRLLSDRFSAERPKGSFSTLEIQRTEQGDSAMYLCASSLQTGGEQFFGPGTRLTVL.

This clone occurred once. V and J are TRBV5-1 and TRBJ2-3; TRBD2 aligns across 8 bases. The CDR3 is 14 residues long. The J segment lost 5 bases and the V segment lost 2 bases, leaving 4 bases of the junction unmatched. CDR1 and CDR2 from the germline V gene are SGHRS and YFSETQ. The CDR3 DNA reads TGCGCCAGCAGCTTCGGGGGGGCCGAAGATACGCAGTATTTT. It encodes CASSFGGAEDTQYF.

This clone was detected once. V and J are TRBV27 and TRBJ2-2, with no clear D. Trimming took 1 base from V and 1 from J, leaving 7 bases between them. This CDR3 is 15 amino acids long. In germline, CDR1 is MNHEY, CDR2 SMNVEV (reference sequence). CDR3 DNA sequence: TGTGCCAGCAGTTTATGGGCAGAGAACACCGGGGAGCTGTTTTTT. Its protein is CASSLWAENTGELFF.

The rearrangement joins TRBV5-8 to TRBJ1-4; 7 bases are a match to TRBD1. V lost 4 bases to trimming and J lost 0 bases; unmatched junction nucleotides: 3. Germline values: CDR1 SGHTS, CDR2 YDEGEE. The CDR3 contains 15 residues. CDR3 in amino acids: CASSPGQATNEKLFF. In DNA form, the CDR3 reads TGTGCCAGCAGCCCAGGACAGGCAACTAATGAAAAACTGTTTTTT.

The chain uses TRBV5-6 and TRBJ2-2; 9 bases map to TRBD2. Per germline, CDR1 SGHDT and CDR2 YYEEEE. V was pared by 1 base and J by 0 bases, with 4 bases of the junction left unmatched. The CDR3 covers 17 residues. This CDR3 reads CASSLRLAEANTGELFF. The CDR3 DNA sequence: TGTGCCAGCAGCTTGAGACTAGCGGAAGCGAACACCGGGGAGCTGTTTTTT. Filled out from reference TRBV5-6 and TRBJ2-2, the complete variable domain reads DAGVTQSPTHLIKTRGQQVTLRCSPKSGHDTVSWYQQALGQGPQFIFQYYEEEERQRGNFPDRFSGHQFPNYSSELNVNALLLGDSALYLCASSLRLAEANTGELFFGEGSRLTVL.

The V and J genes are TRBV4-3 and TRBJ2-1, with D perhaps TRBD1 (5 bases). The germline CDR1 and CDR2 sequences are LGHNA and YSLEER. The V end was cut by 1 base, the J end by 4 bases, with 17 bases between. The CDR3 loop spans 17 amino acids. The CDR3 DNA is TGCGCCAGCAGCCAAGGGCCTAGGGGAAACGTTTACAATGAGCAGTTCTTC. Protein product: CASSQGPRGNVYNEQFF.